This record concerns one T cell receptor beta chain sequence. This entry is derived from a study of blood T cell repertoires in COVID-19. The overall study: T cells, B-cell-depleted T cells, or PBMCs supplied cDNA or gDNA.

Per the original methods: Estimated nucleated cell counts came from reference gene primer amplification. The method was immunoSEQ multiplex PCR; TCRdb's version includes in-frame clones alone and lacks a portion of them. V, J and clone size were drawn from that table, and D and trimming were deduced from the DNA. The sample has a few hundred thousand clones, approximately 86% seen once. The V gene's germline CDR1 is SGHNT and CDR2 YYREEE (reference sequence). The CDR3 covers 15 residues. V lost 0 bases and J 0 bases, leaving 10 bases between the germline ends. The V call is TRBV5-4, the J call TRBJ2-7; D is uncertain. This clonotype was obtained from a woman between 18 and 29 years old with acute or convalescent COVID-19. The source material was peripheral blood. CDR3 loop: CASSLGGSLSYEQYF. For the CDR3, the DNA is TGTGCCAGCAGCTTGGGCGGAAGTCTCTCCTACGAGCAGTACTTC. The full variable domain, with the rest looked up from reference TRBV5-4 and TRBJ2-7, is ETGVTQSPTHLIKTRGQQVTLRCSSQSGHNTVSWYQQALGQGPQFIFQYYREEENGRGNFPPRFSGLQFPNYSSELNVNALELDDSALYLCASSLGGSLSYEQYFGPGTRLTVT.